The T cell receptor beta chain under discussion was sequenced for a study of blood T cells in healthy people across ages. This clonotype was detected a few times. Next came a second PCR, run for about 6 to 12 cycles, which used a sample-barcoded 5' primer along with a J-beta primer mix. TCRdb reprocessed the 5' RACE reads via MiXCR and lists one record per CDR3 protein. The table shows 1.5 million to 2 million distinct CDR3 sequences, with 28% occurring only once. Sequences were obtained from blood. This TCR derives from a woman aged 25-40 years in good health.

This chain's CDR3 is CASIGSLLSYEQYF. The CDR3 DNA reads as TGTGCCAGCATCGGGTCCCTCCTCTCCTACGAGCAGTACTTC. The chain has TRBV28 and TRBJ2-7; unclear D gene. With 7 bases removed from V and 0 bases from J, the gap between germline ends came to 13 bases. CDR3 length equals 14 residues. Per the germline V gene, CDR1 is MDHEN and CDR2 is SYDVKM.